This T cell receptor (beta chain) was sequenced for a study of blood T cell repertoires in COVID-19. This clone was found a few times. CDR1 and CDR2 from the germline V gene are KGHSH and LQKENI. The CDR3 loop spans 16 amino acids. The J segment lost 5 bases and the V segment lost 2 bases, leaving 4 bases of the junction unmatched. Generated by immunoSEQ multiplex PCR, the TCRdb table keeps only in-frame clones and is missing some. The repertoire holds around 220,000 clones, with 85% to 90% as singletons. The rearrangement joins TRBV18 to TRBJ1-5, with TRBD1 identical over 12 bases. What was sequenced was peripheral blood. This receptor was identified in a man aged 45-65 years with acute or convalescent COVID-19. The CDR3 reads CASSPMGTGGDQPQHF. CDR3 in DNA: TGTGCCAGCTCACCAATGGGGACAGGGGGCGATCAGCCCCAGCATTTT.